This TCR beta chain was recovered during a study of T cells after yellow fever vaccination. Study observations and caveats: The study re-detected most primary-vaccination clones after the booster (roughly 95% CD4, roughly 85% CD8). The CD4 compartment and the CD8 compartment contained a small share of clonotypes in common.

The CDR3 runs to 15 residues. Trimming stripped 6 bases from V and 5 bases from J, with 20 bases between. The germline V gene has CDR1 DFQATT and CDR2 SNEGSKA (reference sequence). TCRdb re-derived calls from the 5' RACE reads in MiXCR, one entry per CDR3 protein. Of approximately 300,000 distinct CDR3 sequences in the sample, around 6.8% were seen once. The table lists this clonotype with a few counts. The antigen is unknown. The sequence came from a young man who received the YFV17D yellow fever vaccine. The chain couples TRBV20-1 to TRBJ1-5; no firm D call. The starting material was PBMCs, obtained about 49 days after the first yellow fever vaccination. The CDR3 nucleotides are TGCAGTGCCCGTCGTGCGTTGGGTCCCGATCAGCCCCAGCATTTT. Translating it yields CSARRALGPDQPQHF.